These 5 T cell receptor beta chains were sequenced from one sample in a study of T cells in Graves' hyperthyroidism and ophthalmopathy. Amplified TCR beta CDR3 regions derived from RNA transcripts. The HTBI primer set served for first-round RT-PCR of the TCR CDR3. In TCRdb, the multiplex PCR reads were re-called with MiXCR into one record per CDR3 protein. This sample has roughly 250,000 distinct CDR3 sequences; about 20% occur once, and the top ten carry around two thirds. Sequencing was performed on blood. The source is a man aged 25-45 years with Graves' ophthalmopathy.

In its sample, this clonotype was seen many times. CDR3 DNA: TGTGCCAGCAGTTTAGGGGGGATGAACACTGAAGCTTTCTTT. This sequence encodes CASSLGGMNTEAFF. This rearrangement joins TRBV28 to TRBJ1-1, with D maybe TRBD1 (5 bases). CDR1 and CDR2 from the germline V gene are MDHEN and SYDVKM. Trimming removed 2 bases at V and 0 bases at J, with 7 bases between. The CDR3 covers 14 residues.

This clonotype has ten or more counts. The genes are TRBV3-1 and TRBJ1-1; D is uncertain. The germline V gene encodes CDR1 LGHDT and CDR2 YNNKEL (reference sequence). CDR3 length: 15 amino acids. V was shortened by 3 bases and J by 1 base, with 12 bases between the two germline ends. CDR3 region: CASSHRVLQNTEAFF. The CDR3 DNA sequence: TGTGCCAGCAGCCACCGGGTCCTGCAGAACACTGAAGCTTTCTTT.

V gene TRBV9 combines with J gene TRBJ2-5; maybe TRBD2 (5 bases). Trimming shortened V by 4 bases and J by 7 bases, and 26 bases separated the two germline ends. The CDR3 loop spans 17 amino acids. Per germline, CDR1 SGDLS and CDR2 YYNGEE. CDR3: CASSQGIVRGGVWTQYF. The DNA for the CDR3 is TGTGCCAGCAGCCAAGGGATAGTCAGAGGAGGCGTCTGGACCCAGTACTTC.

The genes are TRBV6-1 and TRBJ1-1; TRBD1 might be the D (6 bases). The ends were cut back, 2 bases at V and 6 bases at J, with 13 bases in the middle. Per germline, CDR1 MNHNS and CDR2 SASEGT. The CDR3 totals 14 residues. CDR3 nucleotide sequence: TGTGCCAGCAGTGAACTCTACGGGGGCTCTGAAGCTTTCTTT. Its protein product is CASSELYGGSEAFF.

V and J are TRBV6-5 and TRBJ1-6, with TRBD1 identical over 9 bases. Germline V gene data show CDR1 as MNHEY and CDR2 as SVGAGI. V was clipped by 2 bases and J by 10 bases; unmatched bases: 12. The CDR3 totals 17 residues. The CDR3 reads CASSYGQGPRTYSPLHF. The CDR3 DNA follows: TGTGCCAGCAGTTACGGACAGGGGCCCCGTACGTACTCACCCCTCCACTTT.